The clone carrying this T cell receptor (beta chain) was observed many times. It was by 5'RACE with 10-nucleotide random UMIs that the cDNA was made. TCRdb re-derived calls from the 5' RACE reads in MiXCR, one entry per CDR3 protein. The table lists roughly 24,000 distinct CDR3 sequences, about 13% of them singletons. This sample is part of a study of neurological immune-mediated disorders. Trimming pared 5 bases from V and 7 bases from J, leaving 6 bases between. The CDR3 runs 11 residues. Germline assignment: CDR1 SGHTA and CDR2 FQGNSA. The sequence derives from a woman aged 55-75 years with HTLV-1-associated myelopathy (HAM/TSP). Sequencing was performed on PBMCs. The J gene is TRBJ2-1, the V gene TRBV7-2; D call uncertain. DNA of the CDR3: TGTGCCAGCAGCCCTAAGAATGAGCAGTTCTTC. As protein: CASSPKNEQFF.